Included here is one TCR beta chain sequence, with context. The protocol was immunoSEQ multiplex PCR, while the TCRdb copy is restricted to in-frame clones and leaves out a portion. The sample holds more than 200,000 clones, around 83% seen once. The data were taken from a study of blood T cell repertoires in COVID-19. In the study overall: Sources were T cells, B-cell-depleted T cells, or PBMCs; the material itself was cDNA or gDNA.

Germline CDR1 and CDR2: SEHNR and FQNEAQ (reference sequence). Trimming took off 5 bases at V and 6 bases at J, with 14 bases between the two ends. There are 14 residues in the CDR3. The chain joins TRBV7-9 to TRBJ2-4, with D possibly TRBD2 on 5 matching bases. The sequenced material came from peripheral blood. This TCR was sampled from a man of 80 years or more with acute or convalescent COVID-19. The CDR3 coding sequence is TGTGCCAGCAGCCATCAGGACTCGGGAAACATTCAGTACTTC. The encoded protein is CASSHQDSGNIQYF.